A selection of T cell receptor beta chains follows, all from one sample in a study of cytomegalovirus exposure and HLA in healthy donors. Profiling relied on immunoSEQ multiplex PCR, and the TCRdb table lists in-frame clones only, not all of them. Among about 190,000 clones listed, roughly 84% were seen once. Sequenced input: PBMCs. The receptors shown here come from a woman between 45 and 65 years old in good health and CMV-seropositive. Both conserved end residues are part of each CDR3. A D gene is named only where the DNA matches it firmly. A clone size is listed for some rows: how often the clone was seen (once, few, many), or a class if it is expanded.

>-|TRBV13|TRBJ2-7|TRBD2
CASSIRGTSGFRQQYF
TGTGCCAGCAGCATACGAGGGACTAGCGGATTTAGACAGCAGTACTTC
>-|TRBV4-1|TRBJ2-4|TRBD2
CASSQDLGLAGGTKNIQYF
TGCGCCAGCAGCCAAGATCTCGGACTAGCGGGGGGGACCAAAAACATTCAGTACTTC
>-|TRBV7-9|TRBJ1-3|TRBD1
CASIQDRASGNTIYF
TGTGCCAGCATCCAAGACAGGGCCTCTGGAAACACCATATATTTT
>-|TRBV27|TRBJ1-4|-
CASSLRGRTNEKLFF
TGTGCCAGCAGTTTACGGGGGAGAACTAATGAAAAACTGTTTTTT
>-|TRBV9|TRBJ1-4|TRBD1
CASQGQGVEKLFF
TGTGCCAGCCAGGGACAGGGGGTTGAAAAACTGTTTTTT
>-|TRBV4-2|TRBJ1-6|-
CASRSGQTNSPLHF
TGTGCCAGCAGGAGCGGACAGACTAATTCACCCCTCCACTTT
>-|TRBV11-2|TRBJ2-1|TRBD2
CASSQTWTSGGLNEQFF
TGTGCCAGCAGTCAAACGTGGACTAGCGGGGGGTTGAATGAGCAGTTCTTC
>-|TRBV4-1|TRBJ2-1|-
CASSQGGAYNEQFF
TGCGCCAGCAGCCAAGGGGGGGCCTACAATGAGCAGTTCTTC
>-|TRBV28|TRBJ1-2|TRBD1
CASCLGTDYGYTF
TGTGCCAGCTGCCTAGGGACAGACTATGGCTACACCTTC
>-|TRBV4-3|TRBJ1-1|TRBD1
CASSQDSGTGGLNTEAFF
TGCGCCAGCAGCCAAGATAGCGGGACAGGGGGCCTCAACACTGAAGCTTTCTTT
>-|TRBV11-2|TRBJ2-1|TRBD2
CASSFSPSGDNEQFF
TGTGCCAGCAGCTTTTCGCCTAGCGGAGACAATGAGCAGTTCTTC
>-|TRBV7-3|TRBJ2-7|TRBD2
CASSATGTSQREQYF
TGTGCCAGCAGCGCAACCGGGACTAGCCAACGGGAGCAGTACTTC
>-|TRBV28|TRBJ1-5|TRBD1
CASSPDRGLNLPQHF
TGTGCCAGCAGCCCGGACAGGGGACTTAATCTTCCCCAGCATTTT
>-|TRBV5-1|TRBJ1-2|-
CASSDSDNYGYTF
TGCGCCAGCAGTGACAGCGATAACTATGGCTACACCTTC
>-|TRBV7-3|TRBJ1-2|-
CASSLTGFDRNYGYTF
TGTGCCAGCAGCTTAACGGGGTTCGACAGAAACTATGGCTACACCTTC
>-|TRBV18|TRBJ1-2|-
CASSPSGTSGYTF
TGTGCCAGCTCACCTTCCGGGACATCAGGCTACACCTTC
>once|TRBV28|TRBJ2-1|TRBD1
CASSLGTGMSNEQFF
TGTGCCAGCAGTTTAGGGACAGGGATGAGCAATGAGCAGTTCTTC
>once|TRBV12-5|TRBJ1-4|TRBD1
CASGWPGQREEKLFF
TGTGCTAGTGGTTGGCCGGGACAGAGGGAAGAAAAACTGTTTTTT
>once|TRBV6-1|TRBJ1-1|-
CATARNTEAFF
TGTGCCACCGCGAGGAACACTGAAGCCTTCTTT
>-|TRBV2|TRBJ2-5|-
CASARTRETQYF
TGTGCCAGTGCTAGAACCCGTGAGACCCAGTACTTC
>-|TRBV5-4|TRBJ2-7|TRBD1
CASSFTGGGSYEQYF
TGTGCCAGCAGCTTCACAGGGGGCGGCTCCTACGAGCAGTACTTC
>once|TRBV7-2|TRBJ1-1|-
CASSSGGGSPEAFF
TGTGCCAGCAGCTCTGGGGGGGGTTCTCCTGAAGCTTTCTTT
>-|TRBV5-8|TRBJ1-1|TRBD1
CASRDLQGNREAFF
TGTGCCAGCAGAGACCTACAGGGGAATCGTGAAGCTTTCTTT
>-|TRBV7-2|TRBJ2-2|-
CASSRGRQGGHGELFF
TGTGCCAGCAGCCGAGGCCGTCAGGGGGGCCACGGGGAGCTGTTTTTT
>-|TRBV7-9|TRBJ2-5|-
CASSFSASVAETQYF
TGTGCCAGCAGCTTCTCTGCTTCGGTTGCGGAGACCCAGTACTTC
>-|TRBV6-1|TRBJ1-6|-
CAGSTEFNSPLHF
TGTGCCGGCAGTACAGAATTTAATTCACCCCTCCACTTT
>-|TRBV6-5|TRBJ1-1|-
CASRGRGSMNTEAFF
TGTGCCAGCAGGGGTCGGGGGTCCATGAACACTGAAGCTTTCTTT
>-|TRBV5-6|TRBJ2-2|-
CANSFSAAGATGELFF
TGTGCCAACAGCTTCTCTGCAGCAGGGGCCACCGGGGAGCTGTTTTTT
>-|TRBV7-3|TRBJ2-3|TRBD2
CASSPVGGVTDTQYF
TGTGCCAGCAGCCCAGTGGGGGGGGTCACAGATACGCAGTATTTT
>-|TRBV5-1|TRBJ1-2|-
CASSTWGQGYYGYTF
TGCGCCAGCAGCACCTGGGGCCAGGGTTACTATGGCTACACCTTC
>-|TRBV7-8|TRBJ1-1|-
CASSPYSQGVAFF
TGTGCCAGCAGCCCCTACTCACAGGGAGTAGCTTTCTTT
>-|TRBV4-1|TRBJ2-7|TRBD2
CASSRNIAGISTGDEQYF
TGCGCCAGCAGTCGAAACATAGCGGGGATCTCCACGGGGGACGAGCAGTACTTC
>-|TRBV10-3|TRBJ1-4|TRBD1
CATGTGGTANEKLFF
TGTGCCACAGGGACAGGGGGCACAGCTAATGAAAAACTGTTTTTT
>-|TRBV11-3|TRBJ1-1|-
CASSLDLSGGAFF
TGTGCCAGCAGCTTAGATCTGAGTGGTGGAGCTTTCTTT
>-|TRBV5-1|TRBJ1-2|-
CASSLVAGTNYGYTF
TGCGCCAGCAGCTTGGTGGCAGGCACTAACTATGGCTACACCTTC
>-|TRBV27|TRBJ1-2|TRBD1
CASSAGQGAGGYTF
TGTGCCAGCAGTGCGGGACAGGGGGCGGGGGGCTACACCTTC
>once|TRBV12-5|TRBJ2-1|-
CASGYGAGDNEQFF
TGTGCTAGTGGTTACGGAGCCGGGGACAATGAGCAGTTCTTC
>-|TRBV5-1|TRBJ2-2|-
CASSLQGIITGELFF
TGCGCCAGCAGCTTACAGGGAATTATTACCGGGGAGCTGTTTTTT
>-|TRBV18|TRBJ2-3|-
CASSPGAGAGEDTQYF
TGTGCCAGCTCACCGGGTGCGGGGGCCGGGGAAGATACGCAGTATTTT
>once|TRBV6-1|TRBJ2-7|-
CASSQYEQYF
TGTGCCAGCAGTCAATACGAGCAGTACTTC
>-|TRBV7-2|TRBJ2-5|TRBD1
CASSLAPGQSQETQYF
TGTGCCAGCAGCTTAGCACCGGGACAGAGTCAAGAGACCCAGTACTTC
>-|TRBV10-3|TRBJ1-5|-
CAISEGAGYNQPQHF
TGTGCCATCAGTGAGGGGGCAGGCTACAATCAGCCCCAGCATTTT
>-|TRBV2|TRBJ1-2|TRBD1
CASSADRAAPNYGYTF
TGTGCCAGCAGCGCAGACAGGGCGGCGCCTAACTATGGCTACACCTTC
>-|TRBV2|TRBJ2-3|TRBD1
CASTMTGDDTQYF
TGTGCCAGCACTATGACAGGGGACGATACGCAGTATTTT
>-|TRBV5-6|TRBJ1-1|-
CASSFLGLQGSYTEAFF
TGTGCCAGCAGCTTTTTAGGTCTTCAGGGGTCATACACTGAAGCTTTCTTT
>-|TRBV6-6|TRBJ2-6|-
CASSPIAGANVLTF
TGTGCCAGCAGTCCAATTGCTGGGGCCAACGTCCTGACTTTC
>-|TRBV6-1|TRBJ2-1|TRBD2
CASSEYGGGFSYNEQFF
TGTGCCAGCAGTGAATACGGGGGGGGTTTCTCCTACAATGAGCAGTTCTTC
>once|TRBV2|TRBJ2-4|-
CASRTPGFTKNIQYF
TGTGCCAGCAGAACACCAGGGTTTACCAAAAACATTCAGTACTTC
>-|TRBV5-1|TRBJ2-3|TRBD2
CASSLGGLAGGLGDTQYF
TGCGCCAGCAGCTTGGGCGGACTAGCGGGGGGTCTAGGAGATACGCAGTATTTT
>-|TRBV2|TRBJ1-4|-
CASSELPREKLFF
TGTGCCAGCAGTGAACTCCCCCGGGAAAAACTGTTTTTT
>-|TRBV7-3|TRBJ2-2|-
CASSPQGSTGELFF
TGTGCCAGCAGCCCCCAGGGTTCCACCGGGGAGCTGTTTTTT
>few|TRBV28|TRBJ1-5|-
CASSFLNGQPQHF
TGTGCCAGCAGTTTTTTGAACGGGCAGCCCCAGCATTTT
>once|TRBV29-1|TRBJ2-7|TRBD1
CSVAYLDPGQGTYEQYF
TGCAGCGTTGCTTACTTAGACCCAGGACAGGGCACCTACGAGCAGTACTTC
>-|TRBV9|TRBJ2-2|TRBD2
CASSVASGGTPGELFF
TGTGCCAGCAGCGTAGCGAGCGGGGGGACCCCCGGGGAGCTGTTTTTT
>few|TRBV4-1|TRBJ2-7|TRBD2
CASSQAGTTYYEQYF
TGCGCCAGCAGCCAGGCCGGGACTACGTACTACGAGCAGTACTTC
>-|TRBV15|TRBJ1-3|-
CATSSPVGGRNTIYF
TGTGCCACCAGCAGTCCAGTGGGGGGGAGAAACACCATATATTTT